The 27 T cell receptor beta chains reported below all come from one sample, sequenced in a study of shared clonotypes between healthy human individuals. TCRdb's table, derived via immunoSEQ multiplex PCR, lists solely in-frame clones and lacks some. The data contain more than 2 million clones, about 94% of them seen just once; the ten biggest clones take up roughly 1.7%. As defined, naive CD8 cells were CD45RO-negative and positively selected for CCR7, with terminally differentiated effector memory CD45RA+ cells excluded. Sequenced input: naive CD8+ T cells from PBMCs. The receptors derive from a man aged 18-30 years in good health. Some clones in this sample may be carry-over from other donors' samples.

The chain has TRBV28 and TRBJ2-6; D not resolved. Germline V gene sequence: CDR1 MDHEN, CDR2 SYDVKM. V lost 2 bases and J lost 4, with 12 bases in between. The CDR3 loop spans 16 amino acids. The CDR3 bases are TGTGCCAGCAGTTTAGGCGGCGCCGCAGGGGCCAACGTCCTGACTTTC. It codes for CASSLGGAAGANVLTF.

V usage is TRBV7-2 and J usage is TRBJ2-3, with D perhaps TRBD2 (5 bases). The CDR3 is made up of 16 amino acids. The V gene's germline CDR1 is SGHTA and CDR2 FQGNSA. Trimming took 8 bases from V and 3 from J, leaving 21 bases between them. CDR3 loop: CASRFPGISETDTQYF. CDR3 DNA sequence: TGTGCCAGCCGATTCCCGGGGATCTCCGAAACAGATACGCAGTATTTT.

The J gene is TRBJ2-7, the V gene TRBV14; TRBD2 agrees at 8 bases. From germline, CDR1 is SGHDN and CDR2 FVKESK. The CDR3 sequence is 16 residues long. The J segment lost 4 bases and the V segment lost 2 bases, leaving 10 bases of the junction unmatched. CDR3 in amino acids: CASSQLYGRAAYEQYF. CDR3 nucleotide sequence: TGTGCCAGCAGCCAACTGTACGGGAGGGCCGCGTACGAGCAGTACTTC.

The gene calls are TRBV7-8 and TRBJ1-3; D call uncertain. Trimming removed 4 bases at V and 3 bases at J, with 16 bases between. Looked up from germline, CDR1 is SGHVS and CDR2 is FQNEAQ. This CDR3 comprises 16 residues. The CDR3 bases are TGTGCCAGCAGCTCGCCCCGTGAGGGAGGTGGAAACACCATATATTTT. Encoded protein: CASSSPREGGGNTIYF.

The chain combines TRBV7-9 with TRBJ1-5; no definite D call. V was trimmed by 1 base and J by 0 bases, leaving 7 bases between them. The V gene's germline CDR1 is SEHNR and CDR2 FQNEAQ (reference sequence). The CDR3 has 15 residues. As DNA, the CDR3 is TGTGCCAGCAGCTTAGACGGGTATAGCAATCAGCCCCAGCATTTT. Protein product: CASSLDGYSNQPQHF.

V is TRBV27 and J is TRBJ2-7; 9 bases match TRBD1. Germline-derived CDR1 and CDR2 are MNHEY and SMNVEV (reference sequence). J lost 2 bases, V lost 1 base, and 6 bases had no gene match. This CDR3 has 16 residues. The CDR3 loop reads CASSLLMGQGTYEQYF. The CDR3 coding sequence is TGTGCCAGCAGTTTATTAATGGGACAGGGTACCTACGAGCAGTACTTC.

The V and J genes are TRBV19 and TRBJ2-7; 8 bases match TRBD2. The V and J ends lost 3 bases and 6 bases, in that order; junction bases with no gene match: 7. The CDR3 has 14 amino acids. Germline assignment: CDR1 LNHDA and CDR2 SQIVND (reference sequence). The CDR3 here is CASSMQAGVPEQYF. CDR3 coding DNA: TGTGCCAGTAGTATGCAAGCGGGAGTCCCCGAGCAGTACTTC.

CDR3 sequence reads: CASSFFRVETQYF. In nucleotides, the CDR3 is TGTGCCAGCAGCTTTTTCAGGGTGGAGACCCAGTACTTC. The chain has TRBV5-5 and TRBJ2-5, with a possible D match to TRBD1 (5 bases). V lost 2 bases and J lost 5, with 10 bases in between. Germline V gene data show CDR1 as SGHKS and CDR2 as YYEKEE (reference sequence). This CDR3 is 13 amino acids long.

The J gene is TRBJ2-7, the V gene TRBV10-3, with a tentative D call TRBD1 (5 bases). Germline V lookup: CDR1 ENHRY, CDR2 SYGVKD. V shed 2 bases and J shed 1 base, with 9 bases lying between them. The CDR3 totals 14 residues. Here the CDR3 reads CAISEPQGSYEQYF. The CDR3 nucleotides are TGTGCCATCAGTGAGCCCCAGGGATCCTACGAGCAGTACTTC.

There are a few counts of this clone. The rearrangement links TRBV13 to TRBJ2-1; 7 bases agree with TRBD1. The ends lost 5 bases at V and 9 bases at J; junction bases unmatched: 10. Germline V gene data show CDR1 as PRHDT and CDR2 as FYEKMQ (reference sequence). The CDR3 has 14 amino acids. The CDR3 spells CASSPGGSYVEQFF. The CDR3 DNA sequence: TGTGCCAGCAGCCCAGGGGGTAGTTACGTTGAGCAGTTCTTC. Supplemented by reference TRBV13 and TRBJ2-1, the full variable domain reads AAGVIQSPRHLIKEKRETATLKCYPIPRHDTVYWYQQGPGQDPQFLISFYEKMQSDKGSIPDRFSAQQFSDYHSELNMSSLELGDSALYFCASSPGGSYVEQFFGPGTRLTVL.

Concerning this clone itself: This specimen includes other DNA sequences encoding the same CDR3. The V and J genes are TRBV28 and TRBJ1-3, with a tentative D call TRBD1 (5 bases). Looked up from germline, CDR1 is MDHEN and CDR2 is SYDVKM. CDR3 length: 14 residues. Trimming left V 3 bases short and J 1 base short, with 7 bases between. The CDR3 DNA is TGTGCCAGCAGTTTTCCAGGGTCTGGAAACACCATATATTTT. It translates to CASSFPGSGNTIYF.

Regarding this clone: Other DNA sequences within the sample encode an identical CDR3. The rearrangement uses TRBV4-1 and TRBJ2-7; possibly TRBD2 for D (5 bases). CDR3 size: 14 residues. The germline V gene encodes CDR1 MGHRA and CDR2 YSYEKL. V shed 0 bases and J shed 0 bases, with 6 bases lying between them. CDR3 coding DNA: TGCGCCAGCAGCCAAGAAGGGAGCTCCTACGAGCAGTACTTC. Protein: CASSQEGSSYEQYF.

The J gene is TRBJ2-5, the V gene TRBV7-9; 7 bases fit TRBD1. After removal of 1 base from V and 2 bases from J, the junction contained 10 bases not matched to a gene. The CDR3 has 17 residues. CDR1 and CDR2 (germline): SEHNR, FQNEAQ (reference sequence). The CDR3 region is CASSLGKTGLSQETQYF. CDR3 coding DNA: TGTGCCAGCAGCTTAGGAAAGACAGGGTTATCACAAGAGACCCAGTACTTC.

V and J are TRBV27 and TRBJ2-7; TRBD2 aligns across 11 bases. The CDR3 is 18 residues long. Looked up from germline, CDR1 is MNHEY and CDR2 is SMNVEV (reference sequence). Trimming at V came to 6 bases and at J to 4 bases, leaving 17 bases not matched to a gene. The CDR3 bases are TGTGCCAGCAGCACCGTTACCTTAGCGGGAGGGGGCTCTTACGAGCAGTACTTC. Protein: CASSTVTLAGGGSYEQYF.

The rearrangement uses TRBV25-1 and TRBJ1-4; no firm D call. V lost 1 base and J lost 7, with 19 bases in between. The CDR3 runs to 17 residues. CDR1 and CDR2 (germline): MGHDK, SYGVNS. The CDR3 here is CASSEFPDGGEGEKLFF. CDR3 in DNA: TGTGCCAGCAGTGAATTTCCTGATGGCGGGGAGGGTGAAAAACTGTTTTTT.

The rearrangement uses TRBV19 and TRBJ2-1; D is undetermined. The CDR3 spans 14 residues. The ends were cut back, 7 bases at V and 0 bases at J, with 10 bases in the middle. CDR1 and CDR2 from the germline V gene are LNHDA and SQIVND (reference sequence). The CDR3 spells CASKALSSYNEQFF. The CDR3 DNA is TGTGCCAGTAAGGCTTTGAGCTCCTACAATGAGCAGTTCTTC.

This clone was observed a handful of times. The genes are TRBV27 and TRBJ2-4, with 7 bases fitting TRBD1. Trimming at V came to 5 bases and at J to 1 base, leaving 8 bases not matched to a gene. From germline, CDR1 is MNHEY and CDR2 SMNVEV (reference sequence). CDR3 length equals 16 residues. The CDR3 coding sequence is TGTGCCAGCAGTCTGGGACAGAGAAAGGCCAAAAACATTCAGTACTTC. Amino acid sequence: CASSLGQRKAKNIQYF.

This chain links TRBV27 with TRBJ2-7; TRBD2 agrees at 8 bases. Germline CDR1 is MNHEY and CDR2 is SMNVEV (reference sequence). The CDR3 has 15 amino acids. The trim removed 5 bases at V and 3 bases at J, leaving 9 bases unmatched. CDR3 nucleotide sequence: TGTGCCAGCAGTAACCTATTAGCGGGGTTCTACGAGCAGTACTTC. Translated: CASSNLLAGFYEQYF.

The chain uses TRBV5-1 and TRBJ2-5; D is possibly TRBD1 or TRBD2 (5 bases each). The CDR3 runs to 13 residues. CDR1 SGHRS and CDR2 YFSETQ come from the germline V gene. Trimming left V 4 bases short and J 5 bases short, with 12 bases between. CDR3: CASSVGTVETQYF. Written as DNA, the CDR3 is TGCGCCAGCAGCGTAGGGACGGTGGAGACCCAGTACTTC. The complete variable domain, with remaining parts taken from reference TRBV5-1 and TRBJ2-5, reads KAGVTQTPRYLIKTRGQQVTLSCSPISGHRSVSWYQQTPGQGLQFLFEYFSETQRNKGNFPGRFSGRQFSNSRSEMNVSTLELGDSALYLCASSVGTVETQYFGPGTRLLVL.

The chain combines TRBV7-9 with TRBJ2-2; 8 bases fit TRBD2. Trimming removed 3 bases from V and 4 bases from J; junction bases left unmatched: 4. Germline V gives CDR1 SEHNR, CDR2 FQNEAQ (reference sequence). The CDR3 is 15 residues long. As DNA, the CDR3 is TGTGCCAGCAGCTTTTCAGCGGGGGTCACCGGGGAGCTGTTTTTT. This sequence encodes CASSFSAGVTGELFF.

The chain couples TRBV4-3 to TRBJ2-2; 8 positions agree with TRBD2. Germline V gives CDR1 LGHNA, CDR2 YSLEER. J lost 0 bases, V lost 3 bases, and 9 bases had no gene match. The CDR3 has 18 amino acids. The CDR3 DNA sequence: TGCGCCAGCAGCCATGGAGCGGGAGAGTCGTCGAACACCGGGGAGCTGTTTTTT. Protein: CASSHGAGESSNTGELFF.

The chain carries TRBV19 and TRBJ2-6; 8 nucleotides align to TRBD1. Per the germline V gene, CDR1 is LNHDA and CDR2 is SQIVND (reference sequence). V lost 4 bases and J lost 0; bases outside the gene matches: 5. The CDR3 consists of 17 residues. In DNA, the CDR3 is TGTGCCAGTAGTAACCGGGACAGGTACTCTGGGGCCAACGTCCTGACTTTC. Its protein product is CASSNRDRYSGANVLTF.

The chain recombines TRBV11-2 with TRBJ2-4; TRBD2 agrees at 8 bases. The V gene's germline CDR1 is SGHAT and CDR2 FQNNGV. V was clipped by 5 bases and J by 0 bases; unmatched bases: 9. The CDR3 covers 17 residues. CDR3 in amino acids: CASSGRAGVVAKNIQYF. CDR3 DNA: TGTGCCAGCAGCGGAAGAGCGGGAGTGGTAGCCAAAAACATTCAGTACTTC.

V is TRBV5-5 and J is TRBJ1-2; D is unclear. V was cut by 0 bases and J by 0 bases, with 9 bases left in between. The CDR3 extends over 15 amino acids. The germline V gene encodes CDR1 SGHKS and CDR2 YYEKEE (reference sequence). The CDR3 DNA reads as TGTGCCAGCAGCTTGGTGGGGTATGCTAACTATGGCTACACCTTC. This encodes CASSLVGYANYGYTF.

This clone appeared a single time. The J gene is TRBJ2-5, the V gene TRBV7-6, with 8 bases matching TRBD1. This CDR3 is built from 16 residues. Germline V gene sequence: CDR1 SGHVS, CDR2 FNYEAQ. V was pared by 2 bases and J by 3 bases, with 8 bases of the junction left unmatched. CDR3 region: CASSLLFRGLEETQYF. The CDR3 nucleotides read TGTGCCAGCAGCTTACTATTCAGGGGGCTGGAAGAGACCCAGTACTTC.

The CDR3 coding sequence is TGTGCCAGCAGTTTGAGGGCGCCTGAAAAACTGTTTTTT. The encoded protein is CASSLRAPEKLFF. The rearrangement links TRBV27 to TRBJ1-4; D is undetermined. CDR3 length: 13 residues. Germline V lookup: CDR1 MNHEY, CDR2 SMNVEV (reference sequence). Trimming cost V 3 bases and J 7 bases, with 9 bases left between them.

The chain uses TRBV4-1 and TRBJ2-7; no definite D call. CDR1 is MGHRA, CDR2 YSYEKL, per germline. CDR3 length: 16 residues. V lost 3 bases to trimming and J lost 9 bases, with 24 bases between them. The CDR3 nucleotides read TGCGCCAGCAGCCAGACGATAACAGAGATGGGCGACGGGCAGTACTTC. This gives the protein CASSQTITEMGDGQYF.